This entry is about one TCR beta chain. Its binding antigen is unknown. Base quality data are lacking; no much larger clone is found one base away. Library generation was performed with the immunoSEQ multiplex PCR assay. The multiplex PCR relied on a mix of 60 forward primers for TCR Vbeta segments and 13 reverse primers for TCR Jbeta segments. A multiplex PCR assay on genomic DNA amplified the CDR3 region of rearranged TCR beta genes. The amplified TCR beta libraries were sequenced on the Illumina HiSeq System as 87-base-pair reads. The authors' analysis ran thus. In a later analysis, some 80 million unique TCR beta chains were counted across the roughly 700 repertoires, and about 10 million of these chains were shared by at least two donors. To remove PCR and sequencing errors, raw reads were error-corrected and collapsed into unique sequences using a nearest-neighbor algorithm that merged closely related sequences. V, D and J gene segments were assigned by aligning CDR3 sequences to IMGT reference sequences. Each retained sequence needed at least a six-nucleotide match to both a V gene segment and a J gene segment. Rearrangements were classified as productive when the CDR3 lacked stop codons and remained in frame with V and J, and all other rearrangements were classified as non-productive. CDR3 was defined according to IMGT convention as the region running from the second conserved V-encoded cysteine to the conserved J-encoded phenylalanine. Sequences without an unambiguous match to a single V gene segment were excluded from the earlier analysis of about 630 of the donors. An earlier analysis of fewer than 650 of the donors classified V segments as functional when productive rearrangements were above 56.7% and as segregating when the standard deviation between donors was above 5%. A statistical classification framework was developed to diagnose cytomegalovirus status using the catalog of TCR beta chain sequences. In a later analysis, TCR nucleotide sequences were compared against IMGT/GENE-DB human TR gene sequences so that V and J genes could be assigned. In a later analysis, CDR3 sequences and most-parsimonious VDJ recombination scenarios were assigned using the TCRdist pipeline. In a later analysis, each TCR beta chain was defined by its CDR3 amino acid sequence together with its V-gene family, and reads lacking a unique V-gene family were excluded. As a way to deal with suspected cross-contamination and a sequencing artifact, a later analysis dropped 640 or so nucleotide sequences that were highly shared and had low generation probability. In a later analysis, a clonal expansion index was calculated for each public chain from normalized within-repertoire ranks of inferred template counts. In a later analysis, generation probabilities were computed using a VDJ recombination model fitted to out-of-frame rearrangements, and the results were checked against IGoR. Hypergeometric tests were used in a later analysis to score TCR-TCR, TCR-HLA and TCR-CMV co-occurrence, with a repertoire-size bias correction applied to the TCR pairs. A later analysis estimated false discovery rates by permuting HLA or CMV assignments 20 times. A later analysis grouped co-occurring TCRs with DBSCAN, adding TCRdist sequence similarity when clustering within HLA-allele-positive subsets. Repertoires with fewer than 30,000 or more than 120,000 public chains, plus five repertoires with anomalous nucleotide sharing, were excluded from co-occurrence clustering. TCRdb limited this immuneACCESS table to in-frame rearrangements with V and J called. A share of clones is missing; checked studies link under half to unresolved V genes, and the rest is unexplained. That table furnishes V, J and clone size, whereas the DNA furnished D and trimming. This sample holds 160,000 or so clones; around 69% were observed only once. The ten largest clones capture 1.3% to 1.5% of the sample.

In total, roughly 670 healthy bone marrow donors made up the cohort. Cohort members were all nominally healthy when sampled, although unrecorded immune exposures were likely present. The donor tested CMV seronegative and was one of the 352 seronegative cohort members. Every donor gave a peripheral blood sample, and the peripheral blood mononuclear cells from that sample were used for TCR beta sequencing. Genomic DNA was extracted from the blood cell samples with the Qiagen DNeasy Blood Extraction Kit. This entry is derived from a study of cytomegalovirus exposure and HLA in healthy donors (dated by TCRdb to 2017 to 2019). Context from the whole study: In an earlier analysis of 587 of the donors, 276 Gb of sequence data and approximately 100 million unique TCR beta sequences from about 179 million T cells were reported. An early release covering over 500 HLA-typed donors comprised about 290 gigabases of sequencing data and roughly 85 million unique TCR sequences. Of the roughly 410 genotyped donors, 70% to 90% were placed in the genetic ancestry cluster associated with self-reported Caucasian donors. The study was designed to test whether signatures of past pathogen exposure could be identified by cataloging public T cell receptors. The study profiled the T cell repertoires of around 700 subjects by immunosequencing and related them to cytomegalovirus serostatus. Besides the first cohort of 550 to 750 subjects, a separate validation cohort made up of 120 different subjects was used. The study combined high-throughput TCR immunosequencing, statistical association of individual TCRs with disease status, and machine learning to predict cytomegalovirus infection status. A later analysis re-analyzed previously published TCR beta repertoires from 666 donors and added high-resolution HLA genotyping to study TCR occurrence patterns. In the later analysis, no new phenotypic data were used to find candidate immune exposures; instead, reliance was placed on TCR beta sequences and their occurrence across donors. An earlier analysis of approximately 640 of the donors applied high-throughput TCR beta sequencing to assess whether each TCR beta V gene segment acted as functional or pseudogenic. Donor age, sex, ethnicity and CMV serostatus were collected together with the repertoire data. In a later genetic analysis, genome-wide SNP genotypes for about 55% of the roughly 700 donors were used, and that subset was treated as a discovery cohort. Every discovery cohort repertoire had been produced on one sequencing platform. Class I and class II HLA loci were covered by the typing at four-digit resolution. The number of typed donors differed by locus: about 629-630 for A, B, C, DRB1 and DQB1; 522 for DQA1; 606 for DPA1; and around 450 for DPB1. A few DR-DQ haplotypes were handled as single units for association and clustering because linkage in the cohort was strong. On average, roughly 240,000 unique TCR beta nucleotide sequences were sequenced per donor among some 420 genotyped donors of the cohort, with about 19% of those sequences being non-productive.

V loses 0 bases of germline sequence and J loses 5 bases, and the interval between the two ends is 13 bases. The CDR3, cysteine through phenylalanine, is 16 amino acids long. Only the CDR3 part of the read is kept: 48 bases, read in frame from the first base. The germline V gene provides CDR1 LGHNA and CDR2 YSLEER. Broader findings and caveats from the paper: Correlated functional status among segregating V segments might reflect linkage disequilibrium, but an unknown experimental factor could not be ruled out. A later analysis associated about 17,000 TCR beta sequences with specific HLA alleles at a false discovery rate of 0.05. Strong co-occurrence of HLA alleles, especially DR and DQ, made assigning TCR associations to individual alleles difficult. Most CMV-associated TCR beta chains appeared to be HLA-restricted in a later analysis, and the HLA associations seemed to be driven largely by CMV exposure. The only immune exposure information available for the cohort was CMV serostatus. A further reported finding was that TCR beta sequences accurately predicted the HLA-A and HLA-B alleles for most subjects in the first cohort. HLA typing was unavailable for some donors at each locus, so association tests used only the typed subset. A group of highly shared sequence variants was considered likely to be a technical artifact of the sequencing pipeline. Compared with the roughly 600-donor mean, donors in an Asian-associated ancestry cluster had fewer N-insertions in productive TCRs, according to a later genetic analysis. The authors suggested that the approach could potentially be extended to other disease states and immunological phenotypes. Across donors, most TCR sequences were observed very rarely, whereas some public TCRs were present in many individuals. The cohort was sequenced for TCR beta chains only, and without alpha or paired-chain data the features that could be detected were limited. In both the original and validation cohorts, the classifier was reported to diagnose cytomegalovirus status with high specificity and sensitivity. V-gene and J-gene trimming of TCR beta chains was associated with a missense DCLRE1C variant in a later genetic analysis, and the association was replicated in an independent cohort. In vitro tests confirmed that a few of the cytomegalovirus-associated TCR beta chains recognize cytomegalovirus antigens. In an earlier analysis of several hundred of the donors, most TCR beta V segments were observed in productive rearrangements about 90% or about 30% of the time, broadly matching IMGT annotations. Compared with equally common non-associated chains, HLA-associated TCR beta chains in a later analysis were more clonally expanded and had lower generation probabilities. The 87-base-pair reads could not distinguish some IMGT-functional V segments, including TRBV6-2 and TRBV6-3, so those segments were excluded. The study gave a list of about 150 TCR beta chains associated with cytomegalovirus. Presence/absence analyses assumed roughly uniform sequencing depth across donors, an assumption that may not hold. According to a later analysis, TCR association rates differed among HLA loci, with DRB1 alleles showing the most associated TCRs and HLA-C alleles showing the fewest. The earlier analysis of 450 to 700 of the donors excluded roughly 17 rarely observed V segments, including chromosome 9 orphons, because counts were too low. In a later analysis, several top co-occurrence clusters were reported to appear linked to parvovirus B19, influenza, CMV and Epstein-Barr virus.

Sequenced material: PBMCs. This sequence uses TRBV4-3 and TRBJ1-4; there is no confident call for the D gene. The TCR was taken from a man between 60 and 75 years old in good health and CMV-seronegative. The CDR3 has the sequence CASSQESLRENEKLFF. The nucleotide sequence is TGCGCCAGCAGCCAAGAAAGCCTTAGGGAGAATGAAAAACTGTTTTTT.